One and the same sample provided the 28 T cell receptor beta chains below, sequenced in a study of CD8 T cells in Susac syndrome. Random hexamers primed reverse transcription of about 0.45 to 1 ug RNA. TCRdb reanalysed the immunoSEQ multiplex PCR reads using MiXCR and keeps one entry per CDR3 protein. The table lists approximately 220,000 distinct CDR3 sequences, approximately 90% of them singletons. Sample: CD8+ T cells from PBMCs. The receptors derive from a human donor with multiple sclerosis.

The chain links TRBV12-3 or TRBV12-4 to TRBJ2-6, with unresolved D. V gave up 3 bases and J gave up 1 base, with 16 bases separating them. There are 18 residues in the CDR3. CDR3: CASSFPRGDVSGANVLTF. For the CDR3, the DNA is TGTGCCAGCAGTTTCCCGCGCGGAGACGTTTCTGGGGCCAACGTCCTGACTTTC.

This chain uses TRBV5-1 with TRBJ2-7; 7 positions match TRBD2. Germline trimming cut 4 bases from V and 4 bases from J; bases unmatched to any gene: 14. Germline V lookup: CDR1 SGHRS, CDR2 YFSETQ. The CDR3 is made up of 16 amino acids. The CDR3: CASSPDLGGRAYEQYF. The CDR3 DNA reads TGCGCCAGCAGCCCTGATCTGGGCGGGAGAGCGTACGAGCAGTACTTC.

The chain recombines TRBV14 with TRBJ1-2; unclear D gene. Germline V gives CDR1 SGHDN, CDR2 FVKESK. The CDR3 runs to 14 residues. V shed 4 bases and J shed 9 bases, with 18 bases lying between them. CDR3 loop: CASSPRPSASSYTF. The CDR3 nucleotides read TGTGCCAGCAGCCCACGTCCGAGCGCGTCGAGCTACACCTTC.

Only a few counts were recorded for this clonotype. The chain joins TRBV6-5 to TRBJ2-6; D is unresolved. The length of the CDR3 is 14 residues. Trimming cost V 6 bases and J 1 base, with 7 bases left between them. Germline V CDR1 and CDR2: MNHEY, SVGAGI. CDR3: CASSPISGANVLTF. The DNA for the CDR3 is TGTGCCAGCAGCCCGATATCTGGGGCCAACGTCCTGACTTTC.

This chain connects TRBV10-2 to TRBJ1-1, with D uncertain. V lost 0 bases, J lost 7 bases, and 6 bases lay in between. The CDR3 sequence is 12 residues long. Germline V gene lookup returns CDR1 WSHSY and CDR2 SAAADI. Here the CDR3 DNA reads TGCGCCAGCAGTGAGTCGACGAGTGAAGCTTTCTTT. It encodes CASSESTSEAFF.

The chain combines TRBV24-1 with TRBJ2-7; 7 bases fit TRBD1. Germline lookup yields CDR1 KGHDR and CDR2 SFDVKD. The CDR3 contains 13 residues. The V gene end was trimmed by 1 base and the J gene end by 8 bases; junction bases not matched to a gene: 4. CDR3 amino acids: CATSDFRGQKQYF. CDR3 coding DNA: TGTGCCACCAGTGATTTTAGGGGACAGAAGCAGTACTTC.

The rearrangement uses TRBV10-3 and TRBJ1-1; TRBD1 is a possible D gene (5 bases). CDR3 length equals 13 residues. The V end lost 7 bases, the J end lost 1 base, and 10 bases lay between the germline ends. Germline CDR1 is ENHRY and CDR2 is SYGVKD. CDR3 bases: TGTGCCATCAAGTTGGGGGGGAACACTGAAGCTTTCTTT. It translates to CAIKLGGNTEAFF.

This chain uses TRBV5-6 with TRBJ2-1; no definite D call. V shed 0 bases and J shed 5 bases, with 9 bases lying between them. The CDR3 runs to 14 residues. CDR1 is SGHDT and CDR2 is YYEEEE in the germline V gene. The CDR3 DNA sequence: TGTGCCAGCAGCTTGGAGGGCTTCCACAATGAGCAGTTCTTC. It encodes CASSLEGFHNEQFF.

V and J are TRBV20-1 and TRBJ2-7; D unclear. Germline V gives CDR1 DFQATT, CDR2 SNEGSKA (reference sequence). Between the trimmed V and J ends, which lost 0 bases and 0 bases, there was a span of 12 bases. The CDR3 extends over 15 amino acids. CDR3 DNA: TGCAGTGCTAGAGATCTGAGATCCTTCTCCTACGAGCAGTACTTC. Amino acid sequence: CSARDLRSFSYEQYF.

V usage is TRBV7-8 and J usage is TRBJ1-1; D is ambiguous. This CDR3 comprises 16 residues. V gave up 1 base and J gave up 0 bases, with 12 bases separating them. CDR1 and CDR2 from the germline V gene are SGHVS and FQNEAQ. The CDR3 DNA reads as TGTGCCAGCAGCTTAGTATCAACTCTCATGAACACTGAAGCTTTCTTT. Amino acids: CASSLVSTLMNTEAFF.

In this sample, this clonotype turned up once. The chain uses TRBV11-2 and TRBJ1-2; D ambiguous. The CDR3 extends over 14 amino acids. Between the trimmed V and J ends, which lost 3 bases and 3 bases, there was a span of 11 bases. Looked up from germline, CDR1 is SGHAT and CDR2 is FQNNGV. In DNA form, the CDR3 reads TGTGCCAGCAGCTTCCCCATGGGGTACTATGGCTACACCTTC. This encodes CASSFPMGYYGYTF.

The chain is built from TRBV5-6 and TRBJ1-1, with no clear D. This CDR3 is 13 amino acids long. Germline CDR1 SGHDT, CDR2 YYEEEE. Trimming pared 4 bases from V and 6 bases from J, leaving 13 bases between. DNA of the CDR3: TGTGCCAGCAGCCCGGCCTCGGGCCCTGAAGCTTTCTTT. Protein product: CASSPASGPEAFF. The full variable domain, with the rest looked up from reference TRBV5-6 and TRBJ1-1, is DAGVTQSPTHLIKTRGQQVTLRCSPKSGHDTVSWYQQALGQGPQFIFQYYEEEERQRGNFPDRFSGHQFPNYSSELNVNALLLGDSALYLCASSPASGPEAFFGQGTRLTVV.

As concerns this clonotype: The junction departs from the called germline gene at one end, perhaps through a read error. The chain employs TRBV19 and TRBJ2-7; perhaps TRBD2 as D (6 bases). This CDR3 is 14 amino acids long. Germline values: CDR1 LNHDA, CDR2 SQIVND (reference sequence). For the CDR3, the DNA is TGTGCCAGTAGTATGATCGGGGACTCCTCCGAGCAGTACTTC. Translated, it gives CASSMIGDSSEQYF.

The chain links TRBV29-1 to TRBJ2-1; no reliable D call. CDR3 length equals 15 residues. Germline lookup yields CDR1 SQVTM and CDR2 ANQGSEA. V was shortened by 3 bases and J by 0 bases, with 12 bases between the two germline ends. CDR3: CSVEIGQSSYNEQFF. CDR3 in DNA: TGCAGCGTTGAGATCGGGCAGAGCTCCTACAATGAGCAGTTCTTC.

J is TRBJ1-2 and V is TRBV10-2; D gene uncertain. V shed 3 bases and J shed 1 base, with 9 bases lying between them. The CDR3 covers 14 residues. Looked up from germline, CDR1 is WSHSY and CDR2 is SAAADI. CDR3 sequence reads: CASSEPELNYGYTF. In DNA, the CDR3 is TGCGCCAGCAGTGAACCAGAGCTTAACTATGGCTACACCTTC.

The CDR3 spells CASSFGLAPGELFF. The DNA of the CDR3 is TGTGCCAGCAGTTTCGGGCTAGCCCCCGGGGAGCTGTTTTTT. This chain connects TRBV28 to TRBJ2-2, with D tentatively TRBD2 (5 bases). Per the germline V gene, CDR1 is MDHEN and CDR2 is SYDVKM. Trimming removed 3 bases from V and 6 bases from J, with 11 bases in between. This CDR3 spans 14 amino acids.

The rearrangement uses TRBV2 and TRBJ1-1; D not resolved. Germline V gene lookup returns CDR1 SNHLY and CDR2 FYNNEI. This CDR3 spans 12 amino acids. The germline V and J ends were trimmed by 3 bases and 8 bases, with 10 bases remaining between them. CDR3 DNA sequence: TGTGCCAGCAGTGAGTTTCAGGTAGAAGCTTTCTTT. Translated, it gives CASSEFQVEAFF.

This clonotype was counted once. V and J are TRBV12-3 or TRBV12-4 and TRBJ1-5, with D possibly TRBD1 on 5 matching bases. V shed 5 bases and J shed 6 bases, with 14 bases lying between them. The CDR3 spans 14 residues. CDR3 nucleotide sequence: TGTGCCAGCAGTCCTGCGGGGGTAGGTCAGCCCCAGCATTTT. It is translated as CASSPAGVGQPQHF.

J is TRBJ2-1 and V is TRBV19, with 10 bases matching TRBD2. The J segment lost 3 bases and the V segment lost 3 bases, leaving 8 bases of the junction unmatched. This CDR3 is built from 17 residues. Per germline, CDR1 LNHDA and CDR2 SQIVND (reference sequence). Here the CDR3 DNA reads TGTGCCAGTAGTATCGTGGCTAGCGGGGGATTCTACAATGAGCAGTTCTTC. Translating gives CASSIVASGGFYNEQFF.

The V call is TRBV9, the J call TRBJ1-2; 7 bases agree with TRBD1. V trimming: 0 bases; J trimming: 6 bases; junction bases outside the gene matches: 2. CDR1 and CDR2 from the germline V gene are SGDLS and YYNGEE. This CDR3 has 13 amino acids. The CDR3 region is CASSVVTGDGYTF. In DNA, the CDR3 is TGTGCCAGCAGCGTAGTTACAGGGGATGGCTACACCTTC.

The rearrangement joins TRBV7-9 to TRBJ1-1; D gene uncertain. Per the germline V gene, CDR1 is SEHNR and CDR2 is FQNEAQ (reference sequence). CDR3 length equals 12 residues. V was shortened by 5 bases and J by 5 bases, with 9 bases between the two germline ends. The CDR3 bases are TGTGCCAGCAGCCTTAGCGCGACTGAAGCTTTCTTT. Translated, it gives CASSLSATEAFF.

This clonotype was detected only once. The V gene is TRBV19, the J gene TRBJ1-4, with D possibly being TRBD1 (5 bases). Per germline, CDR1 LNHDA and CDR2 SQIVND (reference sequence). V was clipped by 5 bases and J by 0 bases, with 16 bases between them. This CDR3 spans 17 amino acids. The CDR3 region is CASSSRGVGATNEKLFF. The CDR3 nucleotides are TGTGCCAGTAGTTCCCGCGGGGTAGGGGCAACTAATGAAAAACTGTTTTTT.

This sequence joins TRBV6-1 and TRBJ1-4, with TRBD1 matching over 7 bases. With V trimmed by 8 bases and J by 7 bases, 7 bases remained unmatched. CDR3 length equals 13 residues. Germline loops: CDR1 MNHNS, CDR2 SASEGT. The CDR3 loop reads CASESGGREKLFF. CDR3 DNA: TGTGCCAGCGAGTCAGGGGGACGTGAAAAACTGTTTTTT.

The genes are TRBV6-1 and TRBJ2-5; 7 nucleotides match TRBD2. Germline V gene sequence: CDR1 MNHNS, CDR2 SASEGT. V was pared by 1 base and J by 5 bases, with 7 bases of the junction left unmatched. CDR3 size: 15 residues. The CDR3 nucleotides read TGTGCCAGCAGTGAAGTGGGGAGGGGAGAGGAGACCCAGTACTTC. Translated: CASSEVGRGEETQYF.

The rearrangement joins TRBV19 to TRBJ2-5, with TRBD2 as a possible D gene (6 bases). Germline values: CDR1 LNHDA, CDR2 SQIVND (reference sequence). Trimming shortened V by 1 base and J by 1 base, and 16 bases separated the two germline ends. CDR3 size: 17 residues. DNA for the CDR3: TGTGCCAGTAGTATAGGGAGGGCCATCGCCCTCCAAGAGACCCAGTACTTC. Its protein product is CASSIGRAIALQETQYF.

The chain links TRBV29-1 to TRBJ1-2; the D gene is possibly TRBD1 (5 bases). V lost 6 bases and J 3 bases, leaving 14 bases between the germline ends. In germline, CDR1 is SQVTM, CDR2 ANQGSEA. This CDR3 spans 13 amino acids. This chain's CDR3 is CSVEQDNDYGYTF. The CDR3 nucleotides read TGCAGCGTCGAACAGGATAACGACTATGGCTACACCTTC.

V is TRBV6-2 or TRBV6-3 and J is TRBJ1-2; D is possibly TRBD1 (5 bases). CDR3 length: 13 residues. Trimming removed 3 bases at V and 7 bases at J, with 12 bases between. The V gene's germline CDR1 is MNHEY and CDR2 SVGEGT. CDR3 amino acids: CASSYYVGGGYTF. Written as DNA, the CDR3 is TGTGCCAGCAGTTATTACGTCGGGGGTGGCTACACCTTC.

In this sample, this clonotype turned up once. This chain joins TRBV29-1 and TRBJ2-1; 8 bases fit TRBD2. The CDR3 has 16 residues. V shed 0 bases, J shed 2 bases, and the junction held 6 bases outside the gene matches. Germline V gene lookup returns CDR1 SQVTM and CDR2 ANQGSEA. The CDR3 is CSVEDEAGATYNEQFF. CDR3 DNA sequence: TGCAGCGTTGAAGATGAAGCGGGAGCAACCTACAATGAGCAGTTCTTC.